The 19 T cell receptor beta chains presented below share a single source sample, sequenced in a study of cytotoxic CD8 clonotypes in ibrutinib-treated CLL. Using immunoSEQ multiplex PCR, the repertoire was profiled, and TCRdb retains in-frame clones only, with some absent. Here the sample spans roughly 330,000 clones, over 55% being singletons. Sequences were derived from PBMCs, sampled after 36 months of ibrutinib treatment. The source of these receptors is a human donor with chronic lymphocytic leukemia.

This clone was detected only a few times. This sequence joins TRBV7-2 and TRBJ2-7; TRBD2 matches 8 bases. The germline gives CDR1 SGHTA, CDR2 FQGNSA. V was clipped by 1 base and J by 3 bases; unmatched bases: 8. The CDR3 runs 16 residues. Written as DNA, the CDR3 is TGTGCCAGCAGCTTAGGGTTCTCCCTAGCGGGCTACGAGCAGTACTTC. Translation gives CASSLGFSLAGYEQYF.

The chain employs TRBV6-6 and TRBJ1-6, with D maybe TRBD1 (6 bases). CDR1 and CDR2 (germline): MNHNY, SVGAGI (reference sequence). The CDR3 is 15 residues long. V lost 7 bases, J lost 6 bases, and 16 bases lay in between. The DNA for the CDR3 is TGTGCCAGCAATACAGGGCTAGGGTCTAATTCACCCCTCCACTTT. Translated, it gives CASNTGLGSNSPLHF.

This clone was detected only a few times. This chain links TRBV20-1 with TRBJ2-7, with D unresolved. Trimming cost V 4 bases and J 6 bases, with 10 bases left between them. The CDR3 extends over 11 amino acids. Germline assignment: CDR1 DFQATT and CDR2 SNEGSKA (reference sequence). Here the CDR3 DNA reads TGCAGTGCTATCTGGGGTTCCGAGCAGTACTTC. It yields the protein CSAIWGSEQYF.

The CDR3 spells CASSLPATSTDTQYF. CDR3 bases: TGTGCCAGCAGCCTCCCGGCCACTAGCACAGATACGCAGTATTTT. This rearrangement joins TRBV6-6 to TRBJ2-3; D unresolved. This CDR3 comprises 15 residues. The V gene lost 6 bases and the J gene lost 0 bases, with 13 bases spanning the gap. Germline assignment: CDR1 MNHNY and CDR2 SVGAGI (reference sequence).

In nucleotides, the CDR3 is TGTGCCAGCAGTTTCAGCGCGCAAGTCTACGATGTGCAGTACTTC. It is translated as CASSFSAQVYDVQYF. The chain recombines TRBV27 with TRBJ2-7, with D unclear. Germline V gives CDR1 MNHEY, CDR2 SMNVEV (reference sequence). This CDR3 has 15 amino acids. Trimming removed 3 bases at V and 9 bases at J, with 21 bases between.

CDR3: CASTGGWWTGELFF. DNA for the CDR3: TGTGCCAGCACGGGGGGCTGGTGGACCGGGGAGCTGTTTTTT. The chain has TRBV5-8 and TRBJ2-2; D may be TRBD2 (7 bases). CDR1 SGHTS and CDR2 YDEGEE come from the germline V gene. V lost 6 bases to trimming and J lost 5 bases, with 14 bases between them. This CDR3 contains 14 residues.

This clone was detected only once. The chain is built from TRBV4-1 and TRBJ2-7; TRBD1 agrees at 7 bases. The CDR3 has 17 amino acids. CDR1 is MGHRA, CDR2 YSYEKL, per germline. J lost 3 bases, V lost 0 bases, and 11 bases had no gene match. CDR3 nucleotide sequence: TGCGCCAGCAGCCAAGATGTAAGGGGATCAGGGGGCTACGAGCAGTACTTC. This encodes CASSQDVRGSGGYEQYF.

The CDR3, as DNA: TGTGCCAGTAGTCTACGGACTAGCGGGATTAGCACAGATACGCAGTATTTT. Translated: CASSLRTSGISTDTQYF. This sequence joins TRBV19 and TRBJ2-3; 12 nucleotides line up with TRBD2. The CDR3 covers 17 residues. V shed 5 bases, J shed 0 bases, and the junction held 6 bases outside the gene matches. The germline V gene has CDR1 LNHDA and CDR2 SQIVND (reference sequence).

The rearrangement uses TRBV18 and TRBJ2-7, with 10 bases fitting TRBD2. The V segment lost 3 bases and the J segment 0 bases; nucleotides outside the gene matches: 5. The CDR3 length is 16 residues. The germline V gene has CDR1 KGHSH and CDR2 LQKENI. The CDR3 sequence: CASSPYSGRSSYEQYF. DNA for the CDR3: TGTGCCAGCTCACCTTATAGCGGGAGGAGCTCCTACGAGCAGTACTTC.

The chain joins TRBV7-2 to TRBJ1-4; 7 bases match TRBD1. CDR1 SGHTA and CDR2 FQGNSA come from the germline V gene. After removal of 0 bases from V and 5 bases from J, the junction contained 3 bases not matched to a gene. The CDR3 spans 15 residues. CDR3 in amino acids: CASSLAPGGNEKLFF. In nucleotides, the CDR3 is TGTGCCAGCAGCTTAGCACCAGGGGGAAATGAAAAACTGTTTTTT.

The J gene is TRBJ2-7, the V gene TRBV13, with a possible D match to TRBD1 (6 bases). The V and J ends lost 5 bases and 2 bases respectively, with 22 bases between them. Germline-derived CDR1 and CDR2 are PRHDT and FYEKMQ (reference sequence). The CDR3 runs to 17 residues. This chain's CDR3 is CASSLRPLGAHPYEQYF. CDR3 bases: TGTGCCAGCAGCCTAAGACCATTGGGGGCGCACCCCTACGAGCAGTACTTC.

The V and J genes are TRBV6-5 and TRBJ2-1; 9 bases agree with TRBD2. From germline, CDR1 is MNHEY and CDR2 SVGAGI. The CDR3 runs to 14 residues. Losses at the gene ends were 6 bases for V and 10 bases for J; bases not matched to a gene: 10. This chain's CDR3 is CASRQPGLALEQFF. For the CDR3, the DNA is TGTGCCAGCAGGCAACCGGGACTAGCTTTAGAGCAGTTCTTC.

The chain joins TRBV7-3 to TRBJ1-1, with D possibly TRBD1 on 5 matching bases. V was shortened by 5 bases and J by 4 bases, with 20 bases between the two germline ends. From germline, CDR1 is SGHTA and CDR2 FQGTGA. The CDR3 has 16 amino acids. As DNA, the CDR3 is TGTGCCAGCAGCCCCTCACTCCGGGGTAGGGGCACTGAAGCTTTCTTT. This gives the protein CASSPSLRGRGTEAFF.

This clone was observed a few times. This chain connects TRBV7-2 to TRBJ1-4, with TRBD1 matching over 8 bases. CDR3 length: 15 residues. Germline V gives CDR1 SGHTA, CDR2 FQGNSA. V gave up 4 bases and J gave up 7 bases; unmatched junction bases: 8. The CDR3 DNA is TGTGCCAGCAGCTCCTCGGACAGGGCGGGTGAAAAACTGTTTTTT. Amino acids: CASSSSDRAGEKLFF.

V usage is TRBV5-6 and J usage is TRBJ2-7, with 7 bases fitting TRBD1. The CDR3 extends over 14 amino acids. Germline V gene lookup returns CDR1 SGHDT and CDR2 YYEEEE. J lost 3 bases, V lost 3 bases, and 6 bases had no gene match. The CDR3 spells CASSWNRGHYEQYF. As DNA, the CDR3 is TGTGCCAGCAGCTGGAACAGGGGTCACTACGAGCAGTACTTC.

The CDR3 here is CASSPAGLAEPQETQYF. In DNA, the CDR3 is TGTGCCAGCAGTCCCGCGGGACTAGCGGAACCCCAAGAGACCCAGTACTTC. The chain uses TRBV27 and TRBJ2-5, with 11 bases aligning to TRBD2. V was pared by 5 bases and J by 1 base, with 9 bases of the junction left unmatched. Per the germline V gene, CDR1 is MNHEY and CDR2 is SMNVEV (reference sequence). The CDR3 spans 17 residues.

This clone was observed once. This chain uses TRBV7-3 with TRBJ2-5; D gene uncertain. The CDR3 runs 16 residues. Trimming took off 1 base at V and 1 base at J, with 13 bases between the two ends. Germline assignment: CDR1 SGHTA and CDR2 FQGTGA. The CDR3 sequence: CASSLIITLFQETQYF. The CDR3 DNA follows: TGTGCCAGCAGCTTAATTATTACCCTTTTCCAAGAGACCCAGTACTTC. The full variable domain, its missing parts supplied by reference TRBV7-3 and TRBJ2-5, is GAGVSQTPSNKVTEKGKYVELRCDPISGHTALYWYRQSLGQGPEFLIYFQGTGAADDSGLPNDRFFAVRPEGSVSTLKIQRTERGDSAVYLCASSLIITLFQETQYFGPGTRLLVL.

The gene calls are TRBV25-1 and TRBJ2-2, with 12 bases lining up with TRBD1. This CDR3 is 17 amino acids long. From germline, CDR1 is MGHDK and CDR2 SYGVNS. Trimming at V came to 0 bases and at J to 8 bases, leaving 7 bases not matched to a gene. The CDR3 spells CASSEYPGTGGNGELFF. The CDR3 region has the DNA TGTGCCAGCAGTGAATACCCCGGGACAGGGGGCAATGGGGAGCTGTTTTTT.

The rearrangement uses TRBV27 and TRBJ2-7; 7 bases fit TRBD1. This CDR3 has 13 residues. The J segment lost 3 bases and the V segment lost 6 bases, leaving 5 bases of the junction unmatched. Germline V CDR1 and CDR2: MNHEY, SMNVEV (reference sequence). CDR3 amino acids: CASSYRGGYEQYF. The CDR3 region has the DNA TGTGCCAGCAGCTACAGGGGCGGCTACGAGCAGTACTTC.